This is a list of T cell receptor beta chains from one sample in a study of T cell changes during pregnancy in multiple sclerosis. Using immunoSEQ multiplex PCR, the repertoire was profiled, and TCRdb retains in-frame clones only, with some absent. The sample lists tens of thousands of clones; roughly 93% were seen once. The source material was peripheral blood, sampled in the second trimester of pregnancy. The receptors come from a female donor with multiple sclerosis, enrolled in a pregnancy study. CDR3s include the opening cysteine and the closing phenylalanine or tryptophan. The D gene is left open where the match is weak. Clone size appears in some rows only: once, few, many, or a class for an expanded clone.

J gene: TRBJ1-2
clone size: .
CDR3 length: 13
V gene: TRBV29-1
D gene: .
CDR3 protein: CSVEGGNSYGYTF
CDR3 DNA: TGCAGCGTTGAGGGGGGGAACTCCTATGGCTACACCTTC

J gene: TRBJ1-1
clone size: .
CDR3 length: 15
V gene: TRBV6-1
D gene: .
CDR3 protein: CASSEEWNSGTEAFF
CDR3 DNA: TGTGCCAGCAGTGAAGAGTGGAATTCAGGCACTGAAGCTTTCTTT

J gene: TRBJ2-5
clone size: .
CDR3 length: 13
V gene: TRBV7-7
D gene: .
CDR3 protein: CASSYYLAETQYF
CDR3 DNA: TGTGCTAGCAGCTATTATCTAGCGGAGACCCAGTACTTC

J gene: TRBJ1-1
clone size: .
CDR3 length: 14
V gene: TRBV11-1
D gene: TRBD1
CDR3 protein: CASSFGTGSAEAFF
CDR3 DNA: TGTGCCAGCAGCTTCGGGACAGGGAGCGCTGAAGCTTTCTTT

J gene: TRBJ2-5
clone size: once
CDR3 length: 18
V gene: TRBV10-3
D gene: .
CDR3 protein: CAISEVEASRTEIETQYF
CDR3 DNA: TGTGCCATCAGTGAAGTTGAGGCGTCGAGGACAGAGATAGAGACCCAGTACTTC

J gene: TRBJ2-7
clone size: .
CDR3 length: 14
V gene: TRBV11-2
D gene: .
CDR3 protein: CASSLRQTSYEQYF
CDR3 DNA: TGTGCCAGCAGCTTACGACAGACCTCCTACGAGCAGTACTTC

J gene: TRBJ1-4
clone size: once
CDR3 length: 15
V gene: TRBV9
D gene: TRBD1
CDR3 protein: CASSEAGTGNEKLFF
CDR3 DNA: TGTGCCAGCAGTGAAGCCGGGACAGGGAATGAAAAACTGTTTTTT

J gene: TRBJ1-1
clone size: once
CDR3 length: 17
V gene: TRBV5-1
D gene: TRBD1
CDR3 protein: CASSLAIEQGFSGEAFF
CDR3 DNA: TGCGCCAGCAGCTTGGCCATCGAACAGGGGTTTAGCGGTGAAGCTTTCTTT

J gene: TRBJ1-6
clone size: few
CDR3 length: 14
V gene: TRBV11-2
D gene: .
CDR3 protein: CASSLSTGWAPLHF
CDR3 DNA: TGTGCCAGCAGCTTATCGACAGGTTGGGCACCCCTCCACTTT

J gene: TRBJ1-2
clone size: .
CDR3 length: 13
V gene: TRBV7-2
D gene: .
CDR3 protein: CASSLDRDYGYTF
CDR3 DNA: TGTGCCAGCAGCTTAGACAGAGACTATGGCTACACCTTC

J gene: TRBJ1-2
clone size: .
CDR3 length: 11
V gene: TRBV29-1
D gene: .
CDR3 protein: CSVARNYGYTF
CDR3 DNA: TGCAGCGTTGCGAGAAACTATGGCTACACCTTC

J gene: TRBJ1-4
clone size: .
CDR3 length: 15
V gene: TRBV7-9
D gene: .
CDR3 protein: CASSLLGATNEKLFF
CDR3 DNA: TGTGCCAGCAGCTTACTAGGGGCGACTAATGAAAAACTGTTTTTT

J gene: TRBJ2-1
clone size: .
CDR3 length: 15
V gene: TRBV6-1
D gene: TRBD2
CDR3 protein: CASSETSGGYNEQFF
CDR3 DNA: TGTGCCAGCTCTGAGACTAGCGGGGGATACAATGAGCAGTTCTTC

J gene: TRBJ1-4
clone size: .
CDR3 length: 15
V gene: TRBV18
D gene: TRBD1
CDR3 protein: CASSPGDSSNEKLFF
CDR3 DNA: TGTGCCAGCTCACCAGGGGACAGTAGTAATGAAAAACTGTTTTTT

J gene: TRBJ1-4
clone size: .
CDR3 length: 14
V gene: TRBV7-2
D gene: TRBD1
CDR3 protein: CASRGTGAGEKLFF
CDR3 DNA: TGTGCCAGCAGAGGTACAGGGGCGGGAGAAAAACTGTTTTTT

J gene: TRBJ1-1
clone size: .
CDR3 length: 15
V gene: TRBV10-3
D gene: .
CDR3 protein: CAISEVRQPNTEAFF
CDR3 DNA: TGTGCCATCAGTGAAGTAAGACAGCCGAACACTGAAGCTTTCTTT

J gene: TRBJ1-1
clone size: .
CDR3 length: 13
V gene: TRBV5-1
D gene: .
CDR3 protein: CASGRGINTEAFF
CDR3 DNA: TGCGCCAGTGGGAGGGGGATTAACACTGAAGCTTTCTTT

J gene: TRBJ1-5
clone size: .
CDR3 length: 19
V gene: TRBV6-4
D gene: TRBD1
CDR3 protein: CASPDRDSSSLFSNQPQHF
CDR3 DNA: TGTGCCAGCCCAGACCGGGACAGCTCGTCCTTATTCAGCAATCAGCCCCAGCATTTT

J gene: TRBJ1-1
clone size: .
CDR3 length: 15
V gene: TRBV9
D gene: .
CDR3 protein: CASSVFDEINTEAFF
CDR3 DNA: TGTGCCAGCAGCGTATTCGATGAGATCAACACTGAAGCTTTCTTT

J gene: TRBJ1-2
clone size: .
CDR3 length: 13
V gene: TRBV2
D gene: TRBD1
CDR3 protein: CASGGTGGYGYTF
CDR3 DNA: TGTGCCAGCGGGGGGACAGGGGGCTACGGCTACACCTTC

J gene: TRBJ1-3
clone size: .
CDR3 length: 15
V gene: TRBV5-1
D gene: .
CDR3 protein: CASSFLGSTGNTIYF
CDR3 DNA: TGCGCCAGCAGCTTCCTCGGGAGCACTGGAAACACCATATATTTT

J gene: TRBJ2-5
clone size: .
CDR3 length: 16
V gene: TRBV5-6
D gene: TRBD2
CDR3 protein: CASSLIAGGPGETQYF
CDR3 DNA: TGTGCCAGCAGCTTGATAGCGGGGGGGCCCGGAGAGACCCAGTACTTC

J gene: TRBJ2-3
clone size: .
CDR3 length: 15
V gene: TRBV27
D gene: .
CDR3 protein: CASTGEPYRSNTQYF
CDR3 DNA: TGTGCCAGCACCGGGGAGCCCTACAGATCCAATACGCAGTATTTT

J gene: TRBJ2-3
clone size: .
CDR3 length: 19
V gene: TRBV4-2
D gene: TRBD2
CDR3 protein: CASSQVRFGTSGDTDTQYF
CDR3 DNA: TGTGCCAGCAGCCAAGTGAGGTTCGGGACTAGCGGGGATACAGATACGCAGTATTTT

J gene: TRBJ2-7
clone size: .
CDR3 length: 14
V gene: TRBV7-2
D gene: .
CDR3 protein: CASSLGGVSYEQYF
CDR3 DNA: TGTGCCAGCAGCTTAGGGGGAGTCTCCTACGAGCAGTACTTC

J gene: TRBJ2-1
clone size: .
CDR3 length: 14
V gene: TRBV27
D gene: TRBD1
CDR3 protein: CASSQLMRGHEQFF
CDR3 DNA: TGTGCCAGCAGTCAACTCATGAGGGGGCATGAGCAGTTCTTC

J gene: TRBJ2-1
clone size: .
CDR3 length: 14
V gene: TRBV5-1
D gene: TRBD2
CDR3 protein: CASNPGLAAHEQFF
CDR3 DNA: TGCGCCAGCAACCCGGGACTAGCGGCCCATGAGCAGTTCTTC

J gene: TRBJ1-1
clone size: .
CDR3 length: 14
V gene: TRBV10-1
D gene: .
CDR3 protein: CASSGVTGGTEAFF
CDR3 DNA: TGCGCCAGCAGCGGAGTCACCGGGGGTACTGAAGCTTTCTTT

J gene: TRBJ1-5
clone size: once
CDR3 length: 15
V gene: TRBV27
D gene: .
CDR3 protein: CASSFGGNSNQPQHF
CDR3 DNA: TGTGCCAGCAGTTTCGGCGGTAATAGCAATCAGCCCCAGCATTTT